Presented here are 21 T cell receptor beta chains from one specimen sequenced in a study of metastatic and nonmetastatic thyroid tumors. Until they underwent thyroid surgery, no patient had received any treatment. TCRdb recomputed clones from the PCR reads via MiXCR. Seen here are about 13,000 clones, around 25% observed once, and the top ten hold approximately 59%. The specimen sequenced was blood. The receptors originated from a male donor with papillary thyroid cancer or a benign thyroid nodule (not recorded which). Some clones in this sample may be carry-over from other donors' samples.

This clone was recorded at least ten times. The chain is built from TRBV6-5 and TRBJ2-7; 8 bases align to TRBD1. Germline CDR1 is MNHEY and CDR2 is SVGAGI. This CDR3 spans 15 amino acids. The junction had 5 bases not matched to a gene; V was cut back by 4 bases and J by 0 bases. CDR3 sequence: CASSSEGTGSYEQYF. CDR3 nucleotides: TGTGCCAGCAGTTCCGAGGGGACAGGCTCCTACGAGCAGTACTTC.

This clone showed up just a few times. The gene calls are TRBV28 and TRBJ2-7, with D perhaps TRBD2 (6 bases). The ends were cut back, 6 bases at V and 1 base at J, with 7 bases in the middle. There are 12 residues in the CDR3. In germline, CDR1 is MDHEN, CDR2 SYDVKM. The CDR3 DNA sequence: TGTGCCAGCAGGGGGACTTCCTACGAGCAGTACTTC. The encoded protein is CASRGTSYEQYF.

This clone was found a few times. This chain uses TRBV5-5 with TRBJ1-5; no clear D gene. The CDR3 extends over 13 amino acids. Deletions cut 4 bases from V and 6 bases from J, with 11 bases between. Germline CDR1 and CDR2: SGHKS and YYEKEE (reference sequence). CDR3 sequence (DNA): TGTGCCAGCAGCCCGACGGTGACTCAGCCCCAGCATTTT. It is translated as CASSPTVTQPQHF.

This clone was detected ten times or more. This CDR3 is CASSPNPVSAGELFF. CDR3 DNA sequence: TGTGCCAGCAGCCCAAACCCGGTGTCCGCCGGGGAGCTGTTTTTT. The chain links TRBV7-3 to TRBJ2-2; D gene uncertain. This CDR3 contains 15 residues. V lost 5 bases, J lost 6 bases, and 16 bases lay in between. The germline V gene encodes CDR1 SGHTA and CDR2 FQGTGA.

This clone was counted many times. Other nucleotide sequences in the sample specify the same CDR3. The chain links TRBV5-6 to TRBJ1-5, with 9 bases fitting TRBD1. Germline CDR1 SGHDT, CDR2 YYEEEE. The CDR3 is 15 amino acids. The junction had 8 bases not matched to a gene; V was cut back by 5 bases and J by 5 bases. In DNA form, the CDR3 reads TGTGCCAGCAGTAAGGGACAGGGTTTGTATCAGCCCCAGCATTTT. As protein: CASSKGQGLYQPQHF.

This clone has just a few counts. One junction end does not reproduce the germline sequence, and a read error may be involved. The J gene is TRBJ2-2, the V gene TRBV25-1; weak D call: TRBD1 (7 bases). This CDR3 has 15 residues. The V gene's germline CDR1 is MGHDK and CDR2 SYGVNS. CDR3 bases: TGTGCCAGCAGTGAACGTAAGGGGGCGGGCGGGGAACTGTTTTTT. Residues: CASSERKGAGGELFF.

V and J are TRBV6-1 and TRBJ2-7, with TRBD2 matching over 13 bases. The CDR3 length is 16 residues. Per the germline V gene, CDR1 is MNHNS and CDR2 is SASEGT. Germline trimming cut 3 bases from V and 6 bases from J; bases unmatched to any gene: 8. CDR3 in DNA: TGTGCCAGCAGTGATGGGACTAGCGGGATTGCGGGCGAGCAGTACTTC. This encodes CASSDGTSGIAGEQYF.

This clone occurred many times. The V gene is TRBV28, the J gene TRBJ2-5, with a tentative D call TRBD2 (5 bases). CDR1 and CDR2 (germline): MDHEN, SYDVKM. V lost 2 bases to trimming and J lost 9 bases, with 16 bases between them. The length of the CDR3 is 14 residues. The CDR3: CASSLGVGLRAQYF. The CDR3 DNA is TGTGCCAGCAGTTTAGGCGTAGGGCTGAGGGCCCAGTACTTC.

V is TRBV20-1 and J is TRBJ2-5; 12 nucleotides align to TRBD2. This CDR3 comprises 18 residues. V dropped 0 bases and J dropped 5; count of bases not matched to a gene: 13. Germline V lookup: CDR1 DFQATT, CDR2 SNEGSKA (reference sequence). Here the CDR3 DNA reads TGCAGTGCTAGAGATATACTAGCGGGAGGCACAGGGGGGGAGACCCAGTACTTC. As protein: CSARDILAGGTGGETQYF.

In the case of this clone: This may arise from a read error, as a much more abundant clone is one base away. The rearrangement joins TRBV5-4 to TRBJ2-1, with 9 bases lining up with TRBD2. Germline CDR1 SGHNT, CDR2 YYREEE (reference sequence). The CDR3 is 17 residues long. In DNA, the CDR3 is TGTGCCAGCAGCTTTCCGCGGGAGGGTAGCTCCCACAATGAGCAGTTCTTC. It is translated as CASSFPREGSSHNEQFF.

CDR3 region: CASSYLERSTDTQYF. The CDR3 nucleotides read TGTGCCAGCAGTTATTTGGAGCGGAGCACAGATACGCAGTATTTT. The genes are TRBV6-2 or TRBV6-3 and TRBJ2-3; the D gene is possibly TRBD2 (5 bases). The CDR3 spans 15 residues. V was clipped by 3 bases and J by 0 bases, with 10 bases between them. Germline CDR1 MNHEY, CDR2 SVGEGT.

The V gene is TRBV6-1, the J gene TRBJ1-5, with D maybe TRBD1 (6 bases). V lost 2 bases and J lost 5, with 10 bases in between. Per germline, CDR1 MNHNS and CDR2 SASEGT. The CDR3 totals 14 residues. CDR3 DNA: TGTGCCAGCAGTGAAAGGGGGTCAGATCAGCCCCAGCATTTT. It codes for CASSERGSDQPQHF.

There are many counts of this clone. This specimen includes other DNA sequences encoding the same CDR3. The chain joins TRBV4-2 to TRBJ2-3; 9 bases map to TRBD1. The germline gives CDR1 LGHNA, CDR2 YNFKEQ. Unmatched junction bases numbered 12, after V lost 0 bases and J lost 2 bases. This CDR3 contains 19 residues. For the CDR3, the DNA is TGTGCCAGCAGCCAAGAAGGGCACCAGACAGGGGGATCCACAGATACGCAGTATTTT. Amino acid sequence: CASSQEGHQTGGSTDTQYF.

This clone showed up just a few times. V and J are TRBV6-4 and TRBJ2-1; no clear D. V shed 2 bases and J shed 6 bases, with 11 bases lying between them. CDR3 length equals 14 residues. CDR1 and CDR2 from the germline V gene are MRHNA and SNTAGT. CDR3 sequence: CASSDGVASNEQFF. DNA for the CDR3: TGTGCCAGCAGTGACGGAGTAGCATCCAATGAGCAGTTCTTC.

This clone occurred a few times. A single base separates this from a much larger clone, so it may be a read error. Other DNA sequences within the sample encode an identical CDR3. The CDR3 loop is CASSQSSGTVKETQYF. In DNA, the CDR3 is TGTGCCAGCAGCCAATCCTCGGGCACAGTAAAAGAGACCCAGTACTTC. The rearrangement joins TRBV3-1 to TRBJ2-5, with D unresolved. The V and J ends lost 2 bases and 3 bases respectively, with 16 bases between them. Germline V gene data show CDR1 as LGHDT and CDR2 as YNNKEL (reference sequence). The CDR3 contains 16 residues.

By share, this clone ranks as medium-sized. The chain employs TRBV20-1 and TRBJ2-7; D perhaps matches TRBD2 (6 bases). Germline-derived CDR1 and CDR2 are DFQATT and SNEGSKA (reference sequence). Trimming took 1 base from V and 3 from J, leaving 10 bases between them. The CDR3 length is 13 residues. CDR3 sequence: CSARGREDYEQYF. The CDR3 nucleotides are TGCAGTGCTAGAGGGCGGGAAGACTACGAGCAGTACTTC.

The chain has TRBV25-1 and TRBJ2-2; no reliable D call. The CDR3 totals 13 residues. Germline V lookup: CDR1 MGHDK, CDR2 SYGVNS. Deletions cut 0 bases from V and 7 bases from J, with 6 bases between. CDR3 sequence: CASSEYRGGELFF. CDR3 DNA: TGTGCCAGCAGTGAATACCGTGGCGGGGAGCTGTTTTTT.

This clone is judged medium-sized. CDR3 sequence reads: CASLPGLAGAGANVLTF. The CDR3 nucleotides read TGTGCCAGTCTCCCGGGACTAGCGGGGGCTGGGGCCAACGTCCTGACTTTC. J is TRBJ2-6 and V is TRBV7-8; 14 nucleotides align to TRBD2. Trimming took 9 bases from V and 2 from J; bases not matched to a gene: 6. Germline V gene data show CDR1 as SGHVS and CDR2 as FQNEAQ. This CDR3 region has 17 residues.

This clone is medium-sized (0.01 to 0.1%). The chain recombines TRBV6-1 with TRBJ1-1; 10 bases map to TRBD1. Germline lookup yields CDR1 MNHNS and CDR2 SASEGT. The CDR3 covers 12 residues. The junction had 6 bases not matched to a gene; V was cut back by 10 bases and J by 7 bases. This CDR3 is CATGTGVGEAFF. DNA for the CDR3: TGTGCCACCGGGACAGGGGTGGGTGAAGCTTTCTTT.

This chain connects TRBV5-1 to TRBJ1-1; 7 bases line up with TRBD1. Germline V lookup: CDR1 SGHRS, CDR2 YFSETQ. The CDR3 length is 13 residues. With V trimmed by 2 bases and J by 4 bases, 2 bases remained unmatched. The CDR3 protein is CASSFRQGTEAFF. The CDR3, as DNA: TGCGCCAGCAGCTTTCGACAGGGCACTGAAGCTTTCTTT.

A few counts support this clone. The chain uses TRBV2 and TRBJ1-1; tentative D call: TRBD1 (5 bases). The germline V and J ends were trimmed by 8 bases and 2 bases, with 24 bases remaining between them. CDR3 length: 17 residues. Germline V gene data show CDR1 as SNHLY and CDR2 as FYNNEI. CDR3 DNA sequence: TGTGCCAGCGGGGGGGACGATCCTTTTTATTTAAACACTGAAGCTTTCTTT. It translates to CASGGDDPFYLNTEAFF. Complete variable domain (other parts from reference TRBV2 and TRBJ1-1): EPEVTQTPSHQVTQMGQEVILRCVPISNHLYFYWYRQILGQKVEFLVSFYNNEISEKSEIFDDQFSVERPDGSNFTLKIRSTKLEDSAMYFCASGGDDPFYLNTEAFFGQGTRLTVV.